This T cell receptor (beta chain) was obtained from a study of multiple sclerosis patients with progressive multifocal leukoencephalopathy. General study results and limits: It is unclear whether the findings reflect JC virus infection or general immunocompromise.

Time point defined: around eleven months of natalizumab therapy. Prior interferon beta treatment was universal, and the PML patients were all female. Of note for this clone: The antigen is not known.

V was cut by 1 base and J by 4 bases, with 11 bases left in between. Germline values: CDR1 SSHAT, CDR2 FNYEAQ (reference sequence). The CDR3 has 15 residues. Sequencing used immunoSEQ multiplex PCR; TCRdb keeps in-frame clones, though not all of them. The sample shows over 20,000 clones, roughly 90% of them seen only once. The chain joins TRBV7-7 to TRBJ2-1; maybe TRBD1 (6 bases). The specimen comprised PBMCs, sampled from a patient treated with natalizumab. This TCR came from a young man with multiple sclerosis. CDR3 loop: CASSLGGGAYNEQFF. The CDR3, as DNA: TGTGCCAGCAGCTTAGGTGGGGGCGCTTACAATGAGCAGTTCTTC.